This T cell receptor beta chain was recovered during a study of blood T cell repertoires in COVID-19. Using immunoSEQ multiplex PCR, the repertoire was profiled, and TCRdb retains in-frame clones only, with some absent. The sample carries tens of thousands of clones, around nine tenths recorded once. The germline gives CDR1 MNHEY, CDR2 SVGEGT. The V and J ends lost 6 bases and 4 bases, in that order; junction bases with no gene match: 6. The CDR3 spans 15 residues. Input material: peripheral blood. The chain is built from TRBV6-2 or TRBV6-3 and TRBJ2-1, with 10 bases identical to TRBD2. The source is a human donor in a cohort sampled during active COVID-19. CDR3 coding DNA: TGTGCCAGCAGCCGAGCGGGGGGGCCGTACAATGAGCAGTTCTTC. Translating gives CASSRAGGPYNEQFF.